The clone carrying this TCR beta chain was picked up a small number of times. Germline lookup yields CDR1 SNHLY and CDR2 FYNNEI. This CDR3 is built from 14 residues. V was cut by 8 bases and J by 1 base, with 14 bases left in between. The sample belongs to a study of low-dose radiotherapy and immunotherapy resistance in tumors. Study background: Cohort 1 was given 0.5 Gy fractions every 2 weeks, 6.5 Gy in total. The regimen for patients comprised intravenous nivolumab 240 mg every two weeks plus intravenous ipilimumab 1 mg/kg every six weeks. For four cycles from cycle 1 day 1, patients took 300 mg oral aspirin daily.

Time point of the sample: after trial treatment. This sample's treatment: LDRT plus nivolumab, ipilimumab, low-dose cyclophosphamide and aspirin (RACIN trial). Every donor was treated with nivolumab, ipilimumab, aspirin, low-dose cyclophosphamide and also low-dose radiotherapy. Both TCRalpha and TCRbeta chains were reverse transcribed with V-gene-specific primers. Over roughly 19 PCR cycles, TCRs were amplified from a constant-region primer and V-primer adapter. Using its own MiXCR run on the reads, TCRdb lists one record per CDR3 protein. This repertoire shows about 100,000 distinct CDR3 sequences, less than 25% found once; its top ten account for over 4%.

The J gene is TRBJ2-5, the V gene TRBV2; tentatively, D is TRBD2 (7 bases). This sequence was found in a male donor with prostate cancer. The specimen was PBMCs, collected after low-dose radiotherapy plus immunotherapy. The CDR3 DNA sequence: TGTGCCAGCGGAGGCCGGGGGGCCCAAGAGACCCAGTACTTC. Translated: CASGGRGAQETQYF.